These 5 T cell receptor beta chains came from one sample sequenced in a study of T cells in women clearing cervical HPV infection. The data were produced by immunoSEQ multiplex PCR, yet TCRdb's version contains in-frame clones alone and is incomplete. The table for this sample gives 30,000 to 40,000 clones. Sequencing used blood buffy coat. The source of these receptors is a woman between 18 and 69 years old with a cervical HPV16 infection that either progressed to CIN3+ or cleared (not recorded which).

About this clone: At one boundary the junction diverges from the germline segment, which might be a read error. Sequencing ends 3 residues short of the CDR3 end; the germline J gene provides the rest. The chain links TRBV7-2 to TRBJ2-3, with 7 bases lining up with TRBD1. This CDR3 region has 13 residues. Germline V lookup: CDR1 SGHTA, CDR2 FQGNSA. The sequenced CDR3 bases are TGTGCCAGCAGGTCTACAGGGACAGAGACG. The encoded protein is CASRSTGTET. The entire CDR3 protein is CASRSTGTETQYF.

Comments on this clone: Coverage ceases 3 residues before the CDR3 finishes, and the germline J gene fills in the end. The rearrangement uses TRBV30 and TRBJ2-3; a weak D match, TRBD2 (5 bases). Germline V gene sequence: CDR1 GTSNPN, CDR2 SVGIG (reference sequence). The CDR3 runs to 11 residues. CDR3 residues: CAWSRGETQYF. Incomplete CDR3 DNA: TGTGCCTGGAGTCGGGGAGAGACG. The whole variable domain, filled in from reference TRBV30 and TRBJ2-3, reads SQTIHQWPATLVQPVGSPLSLECTVEGTSNPNLYWYRQAAGRGLQLLFYSVGIGQISSEVPQNLSASRPQDRQFILSSKKLLLSDSGFYLCAWSRGETQYFGPGTRLTVL.

Remarks on this clone: The sequence runs out 3 residues before the end of the CDR3; the remainder is reconstructed from the germline J gene. The gene calls are TRBV2 and TRBJ2-7, with a possible D match to TRBD1 (5 bases). The CDR3 length is 13 residues. The V and J ends lost 2 bases and 5 bases respectively, with 10 bases between them. Germline V CDR1 and CDR2: SNHLY, FYNNEI. CDR3 residues: CASSEQGLNEQYF. The sequenced part of the CDR3 DNA is TGTGCCAGCAGTGAACAGGGATTGAACGAG.

In the case of this clone: The DNA ends 3 residues before the CDR3 does, and the rest of the CDR3 is filled in from the germline J gene. V is TRBV2 and J is TRBJ2-3, with 8 bases that match TRBD1. The germline V gene has CDR1 SNHLY and CDR2 FYNNEI. The CDR3 covers 14 residues. Here the CDR3 reads CASSPGQGYQPQYF. CDR3 DNA, as far as it was read: TGTGCCAGCAGCCCTGGACAGGGATATCAGCCG.

As concerns this clone: The read is 3 residues too short to cover the CDR3 end, so that end is filled in from the germline J gene. This chain uses TRBV19 with TRBJ2-6; D remains unclear. Germline CDR1 and CDR2: LNHDA and SQIVND (reference sequence). The CDR3 extends over 15 amino acids. Deletions cut 0 bases from V and 2 bases from J, with 5 bases between. This CDR3 reads CASSIDTTGANVLTF. The DNA read from the CDR3 is TGTGCCAGTAGTATAGATACTACTGGGGCCAACGTC.